This T cell receptor beta chain was recovered during a study of shared clonotypes between healthy human individuals (dated by TCRdb to the early 2020s). The study in broad terms: A couple of women and a few men aged 18 to 49 years were included in the cohort. Between about 0.9 and 10 billion PBMCs per donor were obtained by leukapheresis. For each donor, CD4 naive and CD4 memory were each given three plates, CD8 naive was given two plates, and CD8 memory was given one plate. Blood TCR repertoires of about 5 healthy adults were deeply sequenced to estimate repertoire size and the extent of clonotype sharing between individuals. Different laboratories and diverse techniques were used to prepare libraries and sequence TCR repertoires, to increase sequencing depth and limit assay-specific biases.

The CDR3 numbers 13 residues from cysteine through phenylalanine. The CDR3 DNA has 39 bases and is translated from base 1. Here V drops 6 bases and J drops 6 bases, and the junction holds 4 bases not matched to any gene. The CDR1 and CDR2 encoded by the germline V gene (reference sequence) are SEHNR and FQNEAQ. CD8 naive samples were CD45RO-negative cells positively selected for CCR7, giving a CD45RA+CCR7+ population that excluded TemRA cells. The donors were healthy, HIV-negative adults with no recently reported acute infections or vaccinations. Only Caucasian adults living in Nashville, Tennessee, USA were represented among the donors. Blood was collected by leukapheresis, and PBMCs were isolated by Ficoll-Histopaque density gradient centrifugation and then cryopreserved in liquid nitrogen vapor phase. Analytical flow cytometry was used to check the purity and quantity of every magnetically sorted T cell population. Genomic DNA was isolated from every sorted fraction and measured by UV absorbance on a Nanodrop 2000c.

Summary of the overall study and its limitations: Compared with non-shared clonotypes, the clonotypes found in all four sorted-subset donors had higher generation probabilities. The small number of donors limited the genetic and exposure-history diversity represented. Sampling was restricted to blood, and TCR repertoires in tissue are likely to differ from TCR repertoires in blood. Sharing across a few donors was observed for around 4.8% of naive CD4, under 4% of naive CD8, over 2% of memory CD4, and roughly 0.4% of memory CD8 clonotypes. Rarefaction of sorted-subset datasets indicated incomplete sequencing despite the large sequencing depth. Naive subsets generally had larger estimated clonotype richness than memory subsets. Pairwise subsampling indicated that sequencing depth was expected to affect the degree of clonotype sharing among donors.

Using the deep immunoSEQ assay, multiplex PCR amplified TCR CDR3 regions from genomic DNA. For each cell subset, the extracted genomic DNA was distributed evenly across all wells of several immunoSEQ 96-well plates, and each plate served as one replicate. For sorted subsets, about 200 ng genomic DNA, equal to 25,000 to 35,000 T cell genomes, was loaded into each replicate PCR. Purified libraries were measured with a Qubit 3.0 fluorometer, size-checked on a Bioanalyzer 2100, and measured again with the KAPA Library Quantification kit. Every immunoSEQ 96-well plate was sequenced on a dedicated single-read 150-cycle Illumina NextSeq 550 flow cell. The original methods were these. Because the immunoSEQ output included only junctional sequences and no quality scores, the filtering could not be the same as the filtering used for full-length reads. To assign V/J genes and CDR3, sequences were annotated against IMGT germline references using PyIR, a Python wrapper for IgBLAST v1.9. Reads with weak V/J assignments (E-value above 1e-6), missing CDR3, stop codons, out-of-frame junctions, or ambiguous translated residues were removed. V3J clonotypes were defined as sequences sharing the same inferred V gene, J gene, and CDR3 amino acid sequence. Percentage overlap between repertoires was calculated by dividing the number of shared unique clonotypes by the size of the smaller repertoire. RTK rarefaction, the Chao1 estimator, and Recon v2.1 estimates of unobserved clonotypes were used to assess repertoire richness. Generation probabilities were computed with OLGA for all TCRbeta clonotypes obtained by the gDNA method from a handful of donors. In its TCRdb copy, this immuneACCESS table keeps in-frame sequences only and misses some clones. Where compared with another copy, unresolved V genes explain less than half of these, and the others have no known cause. That table furnishes V, J and clone size, whereas the DNA furnished D and trimming. Present in this sample are about 2.1 million clones, about 93% of which were seen just once. The biggest ten clones account for about 1.8% of the sample.

Turning to this clone: Its antigen is currently not known. Base qualities are not recorded, but no much larger clone differs from it by a single base.

The TCR comes from a man younger than 30 in good health. Some clones in this sample may be carry-over from other donors' samples. The source material was naive CD8+ T cells from PBMCs. The sample's cell subset or site, from its label and the paper: CD45RA+CCR7+. The chain is made from TRBV7-9 and TRBJ2-1; 8 central nucleotides agree with TRBD1. The DNA sequence is TGTGCCAGCAGTACCGGACAGGGCAATGAGCAGTTCTTC. It translates as CASSTGQGNEQFF.